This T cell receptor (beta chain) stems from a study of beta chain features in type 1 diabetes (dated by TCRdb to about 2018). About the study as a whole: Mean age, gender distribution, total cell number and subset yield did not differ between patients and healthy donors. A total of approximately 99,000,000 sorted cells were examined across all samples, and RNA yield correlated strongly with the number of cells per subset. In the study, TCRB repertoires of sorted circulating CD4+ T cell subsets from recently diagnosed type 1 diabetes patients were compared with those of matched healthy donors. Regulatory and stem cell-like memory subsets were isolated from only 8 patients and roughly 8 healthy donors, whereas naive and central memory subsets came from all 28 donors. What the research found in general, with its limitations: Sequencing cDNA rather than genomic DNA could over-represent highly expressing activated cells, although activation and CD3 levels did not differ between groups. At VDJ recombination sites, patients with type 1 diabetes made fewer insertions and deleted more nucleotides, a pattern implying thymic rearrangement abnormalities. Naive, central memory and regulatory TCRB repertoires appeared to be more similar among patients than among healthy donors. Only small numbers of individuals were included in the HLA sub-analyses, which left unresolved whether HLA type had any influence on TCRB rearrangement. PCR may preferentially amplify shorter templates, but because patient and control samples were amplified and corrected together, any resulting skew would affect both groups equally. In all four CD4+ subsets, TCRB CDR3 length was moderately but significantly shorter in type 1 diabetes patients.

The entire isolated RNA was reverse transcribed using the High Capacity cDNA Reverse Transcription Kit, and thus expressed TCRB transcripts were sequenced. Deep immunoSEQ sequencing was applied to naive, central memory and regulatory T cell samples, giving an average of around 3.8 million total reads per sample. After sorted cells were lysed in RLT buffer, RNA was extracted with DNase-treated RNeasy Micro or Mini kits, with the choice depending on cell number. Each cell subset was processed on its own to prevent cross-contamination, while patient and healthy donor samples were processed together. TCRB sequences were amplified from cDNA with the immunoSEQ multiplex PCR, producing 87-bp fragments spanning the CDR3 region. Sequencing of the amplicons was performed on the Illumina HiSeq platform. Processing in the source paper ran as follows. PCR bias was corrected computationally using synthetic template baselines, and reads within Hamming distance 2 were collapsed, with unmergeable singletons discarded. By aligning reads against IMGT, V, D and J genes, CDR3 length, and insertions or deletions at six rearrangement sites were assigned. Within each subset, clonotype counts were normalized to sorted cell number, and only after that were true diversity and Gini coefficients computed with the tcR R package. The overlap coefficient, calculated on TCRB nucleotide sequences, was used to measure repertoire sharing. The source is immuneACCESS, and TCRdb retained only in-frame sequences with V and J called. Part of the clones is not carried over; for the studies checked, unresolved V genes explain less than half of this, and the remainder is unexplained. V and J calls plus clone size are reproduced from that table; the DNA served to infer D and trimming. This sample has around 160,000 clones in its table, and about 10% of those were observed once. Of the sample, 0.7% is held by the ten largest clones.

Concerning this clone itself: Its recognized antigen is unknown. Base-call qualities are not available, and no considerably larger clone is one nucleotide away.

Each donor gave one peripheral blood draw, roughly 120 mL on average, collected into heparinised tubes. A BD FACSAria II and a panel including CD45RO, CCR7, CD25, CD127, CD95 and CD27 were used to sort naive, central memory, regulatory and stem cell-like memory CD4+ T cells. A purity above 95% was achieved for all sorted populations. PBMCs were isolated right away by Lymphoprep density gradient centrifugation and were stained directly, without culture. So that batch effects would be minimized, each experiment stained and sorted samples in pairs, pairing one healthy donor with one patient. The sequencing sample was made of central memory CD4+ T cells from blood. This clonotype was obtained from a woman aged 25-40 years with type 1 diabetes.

The CDR3 has the sequence CASSPPEPGTQYF. In nucleotides, the sequence is TGTGCCAGCTCACCACCTGAACCCGGTACCCAGTACTTC. Recombination linked TRBV18 to TRBJ2-5, with no D gene named confidently. V is clipped by 0 bases and J by 8 bases, and the sequence between their germline boundaries is 10 bases long. The CDR3 contains 13 residues, cysteine and phenylalanine counted. Here the CDR3 DNA is all that survives: 39 bases in frame from base 1. For CDR1 and CDR2, the germline V gene lists KGHSH and LQKENI.